The text below deals with one T cell receptor beta chain. Its target is not known. Data came from immunoSEQ multiplex PCR; TCRdb stores just in-frame clones and leaves some out. The profile shows tens of thousands of clones, about 91% of them singletons. The CDR3 has 13 amino acids. Germline V gene lookup returns CDR1 LNHNV and CDR2 YYDKDF (reference sequence). V lost 11 bases and J lost 1, with 11 bases in between. The entry originates in a study of T cell responses to AZD1222 COVID-19 vaccine. The study, taken as a whole, reports: The donors showed a predominance of white British ancestry and of females, with possible underestimation of clonal diversity.

The V and J genes are TRBV15 and TRBJ2-2, with a tentative D call TRBD2 (6 bases). The origin of this receptor is an adult who received the AZD1222 COVID-19 vaccine. The input for sequencing was peripheral blood, taken 28 days after the second AZD1222 dose. CDR3 sequence (DNA): TGTGCCGCCGGGACTTTGAACACCGGGGAGCTGTTTTTT. Translated: CAAGTLNTGELFF.